The rows below give T cell receptor beta chains drawn from one sample of a study of shared clonotypes between healthy human individuals. The repertoire was sequenced with immunoSEQ multiplex PCR; TCRdb's copy has only in-frame clones and lacks some. This table has under 2,000,000 clones, about 94% appearing once. Input material: naive CD8+ T cells sorted from blood. These receptors all stem from a man aged 18 to 30 in good health. The CDR3 runs from the conserved cysteine through the conserved F or W. Fields, in order: D gene, J gene, V gene, clone size, CDR3 protein, CDR3 DNA. D genes are given only for firm matches. Expanded clones get a size class; other rows say once, few or many, or leave the size out.

TRBD1	TRBJ2-7	TRBV4-3	NA	CASLPERPNRGIYEQYF	TGCGCCAGCCTTCCAGAGCGACCCAACAGGGGGATCTACGAGCAGTACTTC
NA	TRBJ2-1	TRBV7-9	NA	CASSSAGTGIWNEQFF	TGTGCCAGCAGCTCAGCCGGGACCGGTATTTGGAATGAGCAGTTCTTC
TRBD2	TRBJ2-1	TRBV13	NA	CASSLAGGYNEQFF	TGTGCCAGCAGCTTAGCGGGAGGATACAATGAGCAGTTCTTC
NA	TRBJ1-1	TRBV30	NA	CAWSVPGGMNTEAFF	TGTGCCTGGAGTGTACCTGGGGGGATGAACACTGAAGCTTTCTTT
NA	TRBJ2-5	TRBV5-4	NA	CASSRSDSETQYF	TGTGCCAGCAGCAGGAGTGACTCGGAGACCCAGTACTTC
NA	TRBJ2-1	TRBV4-3	NA	CASSQAAVSYNEQFF	TGCGCCAGCAGCCAAGCCGCGGTCTCCTACAATGAGCAGTTCTTC
NA	TRBJ1-1	TRBV4-1	NA	CASSQEGRLNTEAFF	TGCGCCAGCAGCCAAGAAGGCCGACTTAACACTGAAGCTTTCTTT
NA	TRBJ1-1	TRBV7-9	NA	CASSLGSGAFF	TGTGCCAGCAGCTTAGGGTCAGGAGCTTTCTTT
TRBD2	TRBJ2-3	TRBV27	NA	CASSLTLTSGVTQYF	TGTGCCAGCAGTTTAACCCTGACTAGCGGGGTTACGCAGTATTTT
NA	TRBJ1-1	TRBV6-5	NA	CASSFGSWDTEAFF	TGTGCCAGCAGTTTTGGCTCCTGGGACACTGAAGCTTTCTTT
NA	TRBJ1-1	TRBV5-4	NA	CASRWQGGNTEAFF	TGTGCCAGCAGGTGGCAGGGAGGGAACACTGAAGCTTTCTTT
TRBD1	TRBJ2-7	TRBV7-8	NA	CASSPWTGTYEQYF	TGTGCCAGCAGCCCCTGGACAGGTACCTACGAGCAGTACTTC
NA	TRBJ2-3	TRBV4-1	NA	CASSQPRLTDTQYF	TGCGCCAGCAGCCAACCACGCCTCACAGATACGCAGTATTTT
NA	TRBJ1-5	TRBV4-1	NA	CASSQENRENQPQHF	TGCGCCAGCAGCCAGGAGAACAGGGAGAATCAGCCCCAGCATTTT
TRBD1	TRBJ2-3	TRBV30	NA	CAWSVAGGSDTQYF	TGTGCCTGGAGTGTAGCAGGGGGATCAGATACGCAGTATTTT
NA	TRBJ2-1	TRBV7-6	NA	CASSLRRAQNEQFF	TGTGCCAGCAGCCTCAGGAGGGCCCAGAATGAGCAGTTCTTC
TRBD1	TRBJ2-7	TRBV5-6	NA	CASSLIQGFNEQYF	TGTGCCAGCAGCCTGATACAGGGGTTCAACGAGCAGTACTTC
TRBD1	TRBJ1-2	TRBV4-1	NA	CASSQDPPGTGSNYGYTF	TGCGCCAGCAGCCAAGACCCACCAGGGACAGGGTCAAACTATGGCTACACCTTC
NA	TRBJ2-1	TRBV5-4	NA	CASSLAKSSYNEQFF	TGTGCCAGCAGCTTAGCCAAGAGCTCCTACAATGAGCAGTTCTTC
TRBD2	TRBJ2-1	TRBV9	NA	CASSFTSGEYEQFF	TGTGCCAGCAGCTTCACTAGCGGAGAATATGAGCAGTTCTTC
NA	TRBJ2-7	TRBV2	NA	CASSKGELLSYEQYF	TGTGCCAGCAGCAAGGGGGAGCTGCTATCCTACGAGCAGTACTTC
NA	TRBJ2-1	TRBV6-6	NA	CASSRQDSYPSNEQFF	TGTGCCAGCAGTAGACAGGACAGCTACCCCTCCAATGAGCAGTTCTTC
NA	TRBJ2-1	TRBV2	NA	CASLNNDNEQFF	TGTGCCAGCTTAAACAATGACAATGAGCAGTTCTTC
NA	TRBJ1-1	TRBV9	NA	CASSAQGWNTEAFF	TGTGCCAGCAGCGCTCAGGGTTGGAACACTGAAGCTTTCTTT
TRBD2	TRBJ2-7	TRBV4-3	NA	CASSPGLSYEQYF	TGCGCCAGCAGCCCGGGACTATCCTACGAGCAGTACTTC
NA	TRBJ2-7	TRBV7-2	NA	CASSSLVRYEQYF	TGTGCCAGCAGCTCCTTGGTTCGCTACGAGCAGTACTTC
NA	TRBJ2-1	TRBV11-2	NA	CASSLSGGYNEQFF	TGTGCCAGCAGCTTATCAGGGGGGTACAATGAGCAGTTCTTC
TRBD1	TRBJ2-3	TRBV27	NA	CASSLEGQASTDTQYF	TGTGCCAGCAGTTTAGAGGGACAGGCCAGCACAGATACGCAGTATTTT
NA	TRBJ1-6	TRBV5-6	NA	CASSWGGSSPLHF	TGTGCCAGCAGCTGGGGGGGGTCCTCACCCCTCCACTTT
TRBD1	TRBJ2-7	TRBV27	NA	CASSPGAGGTYEQYF	TGTGCCAGCAGCCCAGGGGCAGGGGGTACCTACGAGCAGTACTTC
NA	TRBJ2-1	TRBV6-6	NA	CASSAIPGAYNEQFF	TGTGCCAGCAGTGCGATCCCCGGCGCCTACAATGAGCAGTTCTTC
NA	TRBJ2-7	TRBV2	NA	CASSRDWREQYF	TGTGCCAGCTCCCGGGACTGGAGGGAGCAGTACTTC
NA	TRBJ1-5	TRBV7-9	NA	CASSLTAGTDSNQPQHF	TGTGCCAGCAGCTTAACGGCGGGGACGGATAGCAATCAGCCCCAGCATTTT
NA	TRBJ2-1	TRBV28	NA	CASSLALAGNEQFF	TGTGCCAGCAGTTTGGCACTAGCCGGGAATGAGCAGTTCTTC
TRBD1	TRBJ1-1	TRBV19	few	CASSPGQGEAFF	TGTGCCAGTAGCCCTGGACAGGGCGAAGCTTTCTTT
TRBD2	TRBJ2-2	TRBV7-9	NA	CASSQGLAGANTGELFF	TGTGCCAGCAGCCAGGGACTAGCGGGGGCGAACACCGGGGAGCTGTTTTTT
NA	TRBJ2-2	TRBV15	NA	CATSGHRERATGELFF	TGTGCCACCAGCGGGCACAGGGAAAGGGCCACCGGGGAGCTGTTTTTT
NA	TRBJ2-1	TRBV9	once	CASSVGGTGTGGNEQFF	TGTGCCAGCAGCGTAGGCGGTACCGGGACCGGCGGCAATGAGCAGTTCTTC
NA	TRBJ2-7	TRBV10-1	NA	CASSESSYEQYF	TGCGCCAGCAGTGAAAGTTCCTACGAGCAGTACTTC
NA	TRBJ1-2	TRBV4-3	NA	CASSQGRSSSPNYGYTF	TGCGCCAGCAGCCAAGGAAGGTCCTCAAGTCCTAACTATGGCTACACCTTC
TRBD1	TRBJ1-1	TRBV25-1	NA	CASKGQMNTEAFF	TGTGCCAGCAAGGGACAGATGAACACTGAAGCTTTCTTT
NA	TRBJ2-5	TRBV4-1	NA	CASSQVSVYDQETQYF	TGCGCCAGCAGCCAAGTTTCGGTTTACGACCAAGAGACCCAGTACTTC
NA	TRBJ1-1	TRBV7-9	NA	CASTRWDEAFF	TGTGCCAGCACCCGGTGGGATGAAGCTTTCTTT
NA	TRBJ1-2	TRBV9	NA	CASSAGLAVNYGYTF	TGTGCCAGCAGCGCTGGATTGGCAGTCAACTATGGCTACACCTTC
NA	TRBJ2-5	TRBV13	NA	CASSSHWGVRETQYF	TGTGCCAGCAGCTCCCACTGGGGGGTTAGAGAGACCCAGTACTTC
NA	TRBJ2-7	TRBV5-6	NA	CASSPGGSGSYEQYF	TGTGCCAGCAGCCCCGGCGGAAGCGGTTCCTACGAGCAGTACTTC